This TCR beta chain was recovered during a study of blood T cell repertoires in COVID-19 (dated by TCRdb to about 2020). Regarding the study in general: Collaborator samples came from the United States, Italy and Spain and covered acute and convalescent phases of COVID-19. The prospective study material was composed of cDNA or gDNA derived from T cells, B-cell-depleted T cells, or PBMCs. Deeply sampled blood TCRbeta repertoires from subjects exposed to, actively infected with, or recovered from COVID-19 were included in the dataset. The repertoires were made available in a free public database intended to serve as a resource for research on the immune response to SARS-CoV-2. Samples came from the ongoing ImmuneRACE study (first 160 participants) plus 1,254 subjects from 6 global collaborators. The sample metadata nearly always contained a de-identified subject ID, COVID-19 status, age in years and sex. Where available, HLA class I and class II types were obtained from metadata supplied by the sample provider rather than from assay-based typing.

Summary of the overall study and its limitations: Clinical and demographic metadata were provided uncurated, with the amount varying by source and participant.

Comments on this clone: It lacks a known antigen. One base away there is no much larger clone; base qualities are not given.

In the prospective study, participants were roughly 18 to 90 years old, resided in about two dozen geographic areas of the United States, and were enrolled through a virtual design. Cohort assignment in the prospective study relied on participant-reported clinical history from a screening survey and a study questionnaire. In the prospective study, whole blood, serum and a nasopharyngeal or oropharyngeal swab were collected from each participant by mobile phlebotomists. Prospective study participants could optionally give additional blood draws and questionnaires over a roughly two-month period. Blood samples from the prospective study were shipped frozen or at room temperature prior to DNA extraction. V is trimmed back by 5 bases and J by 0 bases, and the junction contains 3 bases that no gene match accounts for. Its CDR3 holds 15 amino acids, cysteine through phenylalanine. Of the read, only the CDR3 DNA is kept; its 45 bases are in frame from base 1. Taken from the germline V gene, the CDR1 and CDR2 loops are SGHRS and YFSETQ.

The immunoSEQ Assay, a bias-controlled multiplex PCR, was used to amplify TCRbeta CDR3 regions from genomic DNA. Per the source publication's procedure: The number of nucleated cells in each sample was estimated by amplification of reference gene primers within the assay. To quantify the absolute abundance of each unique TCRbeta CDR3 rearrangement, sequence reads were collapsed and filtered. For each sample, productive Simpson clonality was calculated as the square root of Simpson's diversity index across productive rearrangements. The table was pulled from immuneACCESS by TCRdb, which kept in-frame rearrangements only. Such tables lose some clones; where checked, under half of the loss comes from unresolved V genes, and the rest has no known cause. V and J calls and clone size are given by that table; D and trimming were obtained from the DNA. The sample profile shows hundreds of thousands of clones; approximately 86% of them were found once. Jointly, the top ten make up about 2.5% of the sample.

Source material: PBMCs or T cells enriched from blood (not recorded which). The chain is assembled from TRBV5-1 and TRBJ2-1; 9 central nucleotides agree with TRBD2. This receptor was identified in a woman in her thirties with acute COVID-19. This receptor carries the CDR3 CASSKTSGSYNEQFF. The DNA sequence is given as TGCGCCAGCAGTAAGACTAGCGGCTCCTACAATGAGCAGTTCTTC.